This entry is about one T cell receptor beta chain. TCRdb keeps only in-frame clones here, not all; method: immunoSEQ multiplex PCR. The sample has roughly 80,000 clones, roughly 94% seen once; the top ten hold less than 3%. The germline V and J ends were trimmed by 2 bases and 5 bases, with 12 bases remaining between them. The CDR3 has 14 residues. The germline CDR1 and CDR2 sequences are SGHRS and YFSETQ. The data derive from a study of T cell changes during pregnancy in multiple sclerosis. Sequenced here: peripheral blood, sampled before pregnancy. The source is a female donor with multiple sclerosis, enrolled in a pregnancy study. This chain joins TRBV5-1 and TRBJ2-3; tentatively, D is TRBD2 (5 bases). CDR3 sequence: CASSLRESQDTQYF. In DNA form, the CDR3 reads TGCGCCAGCAGCTTAAGGGAGTCCCAAGATACGCAGTATTTT. The whole variable domain, filled in from reference TRBV5-1 and TRBJ2-3, reads KAGVTQTPRYLIKTRGQQVTLSCSPISGHRSVSWYQQTPGQGLQFLFEYFSETQRNKGNFPGRFSGRQFSNSRSEMNVSTLELGDSALYLCASSLRESQDTQYFGPGTRLTVL.